This T cell receptor (beta chain) was retrieved from a study of spatial heterogeneity in lung cancer. TCRdb processed the 5' RACE reads anew with MiXCR; each CDR3 protein has one entry. Of tens of thousands of distinct CDR3 sequences listed, 7% to 9% are singletons. The sample's time point: sample taken at primary tumor resection. Tumor, nontumor lung or frozen PBMC supplied whole RNA that was sequenced unsorted. V was cut by 1 base and J by 5 bases, with 6 bases left in between. CDR3 length: 13 residues. Germline V lookup: CDR1 SGHTA, CDR2 FQGNSA. The V gene is TRBV7-2, the J gene TRBJ2-1; D unclear. The TCR was taken from a male donor with early-stage non-small cell lung cancer. Here the sequenced sample was PBMCs, taken at surgery. This CDR3 is CASSLDPHNEQFF. The CDR3 DNA reads TGTGCCAGCAGCTTAGACCCTCACAATGAGCAGTTCTTC.